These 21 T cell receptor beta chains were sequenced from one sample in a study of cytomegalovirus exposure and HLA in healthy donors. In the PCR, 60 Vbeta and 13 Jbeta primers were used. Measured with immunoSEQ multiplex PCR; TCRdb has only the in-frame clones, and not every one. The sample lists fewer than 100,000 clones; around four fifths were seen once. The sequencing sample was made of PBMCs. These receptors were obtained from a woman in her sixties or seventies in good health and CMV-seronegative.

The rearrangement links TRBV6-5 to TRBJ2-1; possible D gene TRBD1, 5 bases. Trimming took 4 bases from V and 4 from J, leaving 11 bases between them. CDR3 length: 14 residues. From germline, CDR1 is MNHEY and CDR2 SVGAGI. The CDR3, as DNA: TGTGCCAGCAGTTTGGGTACAGGATACAATGAGCAGTTCTTC. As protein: CASSLGTGYNEQFF.

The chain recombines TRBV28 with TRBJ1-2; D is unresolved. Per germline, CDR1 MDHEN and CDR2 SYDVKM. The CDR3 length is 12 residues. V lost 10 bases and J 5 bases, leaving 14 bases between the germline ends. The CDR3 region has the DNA TGTGCCATCCTTTACCGAGGGTATGGCTACACCTTC. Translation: CAILYRGYGYTF.

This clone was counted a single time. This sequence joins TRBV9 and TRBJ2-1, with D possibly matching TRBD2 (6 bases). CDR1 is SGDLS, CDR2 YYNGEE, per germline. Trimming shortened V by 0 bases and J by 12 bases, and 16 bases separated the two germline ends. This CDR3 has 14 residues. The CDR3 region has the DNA TGTGCCAGCAGCGTAGGGGGCGGGGTTGGTGGGCAGTTCTTC. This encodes CASSVGGGVGGQFF. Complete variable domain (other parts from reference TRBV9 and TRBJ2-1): DSGVTQTPKHLITATGQRVTLRCSPRSGDLSVYWYQQSLDQGLQFLIQYYNGEERAKGNILERFSAQQFPDLHSELNLSSLELGDSALYFCASSVGGGVGGQFFGPGTRLTVL.

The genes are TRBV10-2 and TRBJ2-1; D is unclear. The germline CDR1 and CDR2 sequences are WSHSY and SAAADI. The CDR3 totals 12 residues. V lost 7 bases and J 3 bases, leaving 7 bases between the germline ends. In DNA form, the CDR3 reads TGCGCCAGCACCCCGGGCTACAATGAGCAGTTCTTC. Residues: CASTPGYNEQFF.

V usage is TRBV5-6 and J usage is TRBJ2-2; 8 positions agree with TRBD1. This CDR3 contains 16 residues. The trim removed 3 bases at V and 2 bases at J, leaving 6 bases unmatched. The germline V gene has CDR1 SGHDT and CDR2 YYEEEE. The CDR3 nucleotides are TGTGCCAGCAGCTCCCTAGGACAGGGTAACACCGGGGAGCTGTTTTTT. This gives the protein CASSSLGQGNTGELFF.

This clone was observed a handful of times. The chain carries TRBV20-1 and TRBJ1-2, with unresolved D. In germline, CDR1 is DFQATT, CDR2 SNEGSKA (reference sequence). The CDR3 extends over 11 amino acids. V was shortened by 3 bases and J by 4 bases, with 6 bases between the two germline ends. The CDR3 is CSARSSYGYTF. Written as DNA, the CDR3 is TGCAGTGCTAGGTCCAGCTATGGCTACACCTTC.

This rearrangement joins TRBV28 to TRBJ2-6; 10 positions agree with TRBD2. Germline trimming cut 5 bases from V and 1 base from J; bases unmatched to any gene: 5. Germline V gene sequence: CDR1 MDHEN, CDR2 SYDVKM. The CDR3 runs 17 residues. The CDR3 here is CASSTPSGSSGANVLTF. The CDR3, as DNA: TGTGCCAGCAGTACTCCTAGCGGGAGTTCTGGGGCCAACGTCCTGACTTTC.

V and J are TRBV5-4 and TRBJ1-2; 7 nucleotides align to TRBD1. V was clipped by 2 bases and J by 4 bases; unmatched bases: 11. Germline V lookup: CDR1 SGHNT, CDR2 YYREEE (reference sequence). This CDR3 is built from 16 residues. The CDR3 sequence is CASSFLDREDSYGYTF. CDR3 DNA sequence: TGTGCCAGCAGCTTCTTAGACAGGGAGGACAGCTATGGCTACACCTTC.

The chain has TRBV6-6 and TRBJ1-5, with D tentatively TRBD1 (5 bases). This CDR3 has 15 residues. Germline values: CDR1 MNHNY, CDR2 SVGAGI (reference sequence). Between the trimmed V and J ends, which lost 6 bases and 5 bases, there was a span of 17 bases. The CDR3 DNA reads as TGTGCCAGCAGCCCACACCGTGACAGTTATCAGCCCCAGCATTTT. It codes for CASSPHRDSYQPQHF.

The CDR3 spells CASSHPDRNYTF. CDR3 DNA: TGCGCCAGCAGTCACCCGGACAGAAACTACACCTTC. This chain links TRBV23-1 with TRBJ1-2, with D tentatively TRBD1 (6 bases). TRBV23-1 carries the ORF label, with uncertain function. This CDR3 is built from 12 residues. Trimming took 3 bases from V and 10 from J, leaving 12 bases between them.

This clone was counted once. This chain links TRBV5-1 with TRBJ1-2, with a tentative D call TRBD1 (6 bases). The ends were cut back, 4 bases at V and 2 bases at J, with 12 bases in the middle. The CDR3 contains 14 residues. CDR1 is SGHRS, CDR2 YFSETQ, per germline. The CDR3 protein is CASSPTGQNYGYTF. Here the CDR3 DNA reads TGCGCCAGCAGCCCCACCGGACAGAACTATGGCTACACCTTC.

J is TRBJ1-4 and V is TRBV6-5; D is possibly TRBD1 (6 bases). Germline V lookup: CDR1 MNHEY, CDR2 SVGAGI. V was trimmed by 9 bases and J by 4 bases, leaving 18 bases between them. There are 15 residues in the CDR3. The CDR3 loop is CASSRGGFGNEKLFF. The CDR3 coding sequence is TGTGCCAGTAGCAGGGGTGGTTTCGGTAATGAAAAACTGTTTTTT.

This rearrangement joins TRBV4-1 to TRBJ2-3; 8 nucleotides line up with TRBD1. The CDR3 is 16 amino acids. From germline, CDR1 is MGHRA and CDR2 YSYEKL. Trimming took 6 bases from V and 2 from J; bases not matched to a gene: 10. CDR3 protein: CASSPTGTGPTDTQYF. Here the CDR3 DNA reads TGCGCCAGCAGTCCTACAGGGACAGGTCCCACAGATACGCAGTATTTT.

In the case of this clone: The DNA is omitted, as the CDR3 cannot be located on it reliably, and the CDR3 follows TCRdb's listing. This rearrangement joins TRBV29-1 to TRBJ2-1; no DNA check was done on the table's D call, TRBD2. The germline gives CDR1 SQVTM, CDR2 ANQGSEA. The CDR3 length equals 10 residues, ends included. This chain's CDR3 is CSVVGRGAFF.

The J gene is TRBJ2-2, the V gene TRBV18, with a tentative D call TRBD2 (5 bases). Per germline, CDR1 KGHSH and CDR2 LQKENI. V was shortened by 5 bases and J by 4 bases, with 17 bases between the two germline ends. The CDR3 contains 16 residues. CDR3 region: CASSKSGTSSTGELFF. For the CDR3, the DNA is TGTGCCAGCTCAAAGTCGGGAACTTCGAGCACCGGGGAGCTGTTTTTT. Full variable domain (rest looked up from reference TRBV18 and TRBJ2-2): NAGVMQNPRHLVRRRGQEARLRCSPMKGHSHVYWYRQLPEEGLKFMVYLQKENIIDESGMPKERFSAEFPKEGPSILRIQQVVRGDSAAYFCASSKSGTSSTGELFFGEGSRLTVL.

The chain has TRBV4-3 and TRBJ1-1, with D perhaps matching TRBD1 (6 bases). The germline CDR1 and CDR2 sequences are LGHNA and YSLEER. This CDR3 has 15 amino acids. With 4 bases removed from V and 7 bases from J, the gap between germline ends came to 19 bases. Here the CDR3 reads CASSRLLRGGDEAFF. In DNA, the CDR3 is TGCGCCAGCAGCCGCCTCCTAAGGGGGGGTGATGAAGCTTTCTTT.

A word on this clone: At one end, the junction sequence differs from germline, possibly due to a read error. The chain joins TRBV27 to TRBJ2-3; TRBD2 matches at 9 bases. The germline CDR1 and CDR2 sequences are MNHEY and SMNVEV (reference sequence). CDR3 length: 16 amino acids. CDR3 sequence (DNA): TGTGCCAGCAGTTTATGGCGGGAGGGAAGCAGAGATACGCAGTATTTT. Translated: CASSLWREGSRDTQYF.

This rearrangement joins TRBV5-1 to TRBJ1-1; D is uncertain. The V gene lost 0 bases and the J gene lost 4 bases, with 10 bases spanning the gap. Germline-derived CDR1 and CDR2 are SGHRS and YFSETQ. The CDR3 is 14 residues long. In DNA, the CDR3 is TGCGCCAGCAGCTTGGTGGGCCTTAGCACTGAAGCTTTCTTT. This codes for CASSLVGLSTEAFF. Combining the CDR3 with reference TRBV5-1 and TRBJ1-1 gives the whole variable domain KAGVTQTPRYLIKTRGQQVTLSCSPISGHRSVSWYQQTPGQGLQFLFEYFSETQRNKGNFPGRFSGRQFSNSRSEMNVSTLELGDSALYLCASSLVGLSTEAFFGQGTRLTVV.

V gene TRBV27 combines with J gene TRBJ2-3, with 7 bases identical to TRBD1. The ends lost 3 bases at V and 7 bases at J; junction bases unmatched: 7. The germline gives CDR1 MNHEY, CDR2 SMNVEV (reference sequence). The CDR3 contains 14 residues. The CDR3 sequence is CASSLTGWRNTQYF. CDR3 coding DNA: TGTGCCAGCAGTTTGACAGGGTGGCGAAATACGCAGTATTTT.

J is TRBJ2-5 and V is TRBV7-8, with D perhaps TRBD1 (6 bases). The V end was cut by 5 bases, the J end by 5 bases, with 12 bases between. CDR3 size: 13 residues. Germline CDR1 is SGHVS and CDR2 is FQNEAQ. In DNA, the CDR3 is TGTGCCAGCAGCACGTCAGGGGTCGAGACCCAGTACTTC. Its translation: CASSTSGVETQYF. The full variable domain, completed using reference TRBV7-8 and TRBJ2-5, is GAGVSQSPRYKVAKRGQDVALRCDPISGHVSLFWYQQALGQGPEFLTYFQNEAQLDKSGLPSDRFFAERPEGSVSTLKIQRTQQEDSAVYLCASSTSGVETQYFGPGTRLLVL.

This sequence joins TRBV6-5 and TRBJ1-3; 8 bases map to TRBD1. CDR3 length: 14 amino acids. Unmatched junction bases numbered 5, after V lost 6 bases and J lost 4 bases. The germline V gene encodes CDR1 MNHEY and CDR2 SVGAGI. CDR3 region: CASSRTGGGNTIYF. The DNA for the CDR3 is TGTGCCAGCAGCCGAACAGGGGGGGGAAACACCATATATTTT.